This T cell receptor beta chain was observed in a study of patients and donors after allogeneic stem cell transplantation. This clonotype occurred a few times. MiXCR, applied by TCRdb to the RT-PCR reads, yields one record per CDR3 protein. Among some 200,000 distinct CDR3 sequences listed, roughly two fifths were seen once. The germline gives CDR1 SGHTA, CDR2 FQGNSA. V lost 5 bases, J lost 4 bases, and 17 bases lay in between. This CDR3 has 15 residues. The chain uses TRBV7-2 and TRBJ1-2, with a weak D call TRBD1 (6 bases). Input material: blood, either unsorted or a sorted T cell fraction (not recorded which). The TCR sequence derives from a human donor who was either an allogeneic HSCT recipient or a stem cell or donor lymphocyte infusion donor (not recorded which). It is not recorded whose cells these are; they may come from a transplant donor. Here the CDR3 DNA reads TGTGCCAGCAGCACAGCGACAGGCGAGGGCTATGGCTACACCTTC. Translating it yields CASSTATGEGYGYTF.